This is a list of T cell receptor beta chains from one sample in a study of OX40 agonist ivuxolimab in advanced cancers. TCRdb's copy holds only in-frame clones and misses some; the assay was immunoSEQ multiplex PCR. The sample yields 95,000 to 100,000 clones, less than 95% seen once. The source was CD4+ or CD8+ T cells sorted from blood, collected in a trial of the OX40 agonist ivuxolimab. The receptors stem from an adult with an advanced solid tumor such as melanoma, head and neck, liver or kidney cancer. The CDR3 runs from the conserved cysteine through the conserved F or W. D genes are given only for firm matches. Size is omitted from some rows. Given values are once, few, many or a class for expanded clones.

D: TRBD1
V: TRBV6-6
J: TRBJ2-1
size: -
CDR3: CASSYEGQGYNEQFF
DNA: TGTGCCAGCAGTTATGAGGGACAGGGCTACAATGAGCAGTTCTTC

D: -
V: TRBV28
J: TRBJ1-2
size: -
CDR3: CASSGDGGSDGYTF
DNA: TGTGCCAGCAGTGGGGACGGGGGCAGCGATGGCTACACCTTC

D: -
V: TRBV9
J: TRBJ2-3
size: -
CDR3: CASSVLQGTQYF
DNA: TGTGCCAGCAGCGTCCTCCAGGGTACGCAGTATTTT

D: -
V: TRBV11-2
J: TRBJ1-1
size: -
CDR3: CASSLEENTEAFF
DNA: TGTGCCAGCAGCTTAGAGGAGAACACTGAAGCTTTCTTT

D: TRBD1
V: TRBV7-3
J: TRBJ2-5
size: -
CDR3: CASSLAGTGQETQYF
DNA: TGTGCCAGCAGCTTAGCGGGGACAGGACAAGAGACCCAGTACTTC

D: -
V: TRBV5-1
J: TRBJ2-7
size: -
CDR3: CASSLDVYNEQYF
DNA: TGCGCCAGCAGCTTAGACGTCTATAACGAGCAGTACTTC

D: -
V: TRBV7-3
J: TRBJ2-7
size: few
CDR3: CASIYMGSEQYF
DNA: TGTGCCAGCATCTATATGGGGTCCGAGCAGTACTTC

D: -
V: TRBV7-6
J: TRBJ1-2
size: once
CDR3: CASSLAGRGGYGYTF
DNA: TGTGCCAGCAGCTTAGCGGGCAGGGGAGGATATGGCTACACCTTC

D: TRBD1
V: TRBV18
J: TRBJ1-2
size: once
CDR3: CASSLGTELFYGYTF
DNA: TGTGCCAGCTCACTAGGGACAGAACTCTTCTATGGCTACACCTTC

D: -
V: TRBV6-1
J: TRBJ1-2
size: -
CDR3: CASSENVNYGYTF
DNA: TGTGCCAGCAGTGAAAATGTAAACTATGGCTACACCTTC

D: TRBD1
V: TRBV7-2
J: TRBJ1-2
size: once
CDR3: CASSLVSRGTGDYGYTF
DNA: TGTGCCAGCAGCTTAGTCTCAAGGGGGACAGGGGACTATGGCTACACCTTC

D: -
V: TRBV10-3
J: TRBJ2-7
size: -
CDR3: CAISEMPDSAGEQYF
DNA: TGTGCCATCAGTGAAATGCCCGACAGCGCGGGTGAGCAGTACTTC

D: -
V: TRBV19
J: TRBJ2-7
size: -
CDR3: CASSFRGLASYEQYF
DNA: TGTGCCAGTAGTTTCCGGGGCCTTGCGTCCTACGAGCAGTACTTC

D: -
V: TRBV6-5
J: TRBJ2-1
size: -
CDR3: CASRPWGGFKFF
DNA: TGTGCCAGCCGTCCCTGGGGAGGTTTTAAGTTCTTC

D: TRBD2
V: TRBV30
J: TRBJ2-2
size: -
CDR3: CAWSVAGSTGELFF
DNA: TGTGCCTGGAGTGTAGCGGGATCCACCGGGGAGCTGTTTTTT

D: TRBD1
V: TRBV4-1
J: TRBJ1-2
size: -
CDR3: CASSQWDRELNYGYTF
DNA: TGCGCCAGCAGCCAATGGGACAGGGAGCTTAACTATGGCTACACCTTC

D: TRBD1
V: TRBV7-3
J: TRBJ2-2
size: -
CDR3: CASSAPGQGGVTGELFF
DNA: TGTGCCAGCAGCGCCCCGGGACAGGGAGGAGTTACTGGGGAGCTGTTTTTT

D: -
V: TRBV6-1
J: TRBJ2-1
size: -
CDR3: CASSEGFRGNEQFF
DNA: TGTGCCAGCAGTGAAGGGTTTAGAGGGAATGAGCAGTTCTTC

D: TRBD2
V: TRBV10-3
J: TRBJ2-3
size: -
CDR3: CAISGTSDLPSTDTQYF
DNA: TGTGCCATCAGTGGGACTAGCGACCTACCTAGCACAGATACGCAGTATTTT

D: -
V: TRBV7-8
J: TRBJ2-5
size: -
CDR3: CASSLLASGGETQYF
DNA: TGTGCCAGCAGCTTACTTGCGTCCGGGGGAGAGACCCAGTACTTC

D: TRBD2
V: TRBV10-2
J: TRBJ2-1
size: -
CDR3: CASSSLAGGPGSYNEQFF
DNA: TGCGCCAGCAGTTCACTAGCGGGAGGACCCGGCTCCTACAATGAGCAGTTCTTC

D: -
V: TRBV2
J: TRBJ2-1
size: -
CDR3: CASCRESGNEQFF
DNA: TGTGCCAGCTGTCGGGAGTCTGGCAATGAGCAGTTCTTC

D: -
V: TRBV23-1
J: TRBJ1-2
size: -
CDR3: CASSPGGSSISSYGYTF
DNA: TGCGCCAGCAGTCCCGGTGGCAGCTCGATCTCTAGCTATGGCTACACCTTC

D: -
V: TRBV10-1
J: TRBJ2-7
size: -
CDR3: CASSDTGLSEQYF
DNA: TGCGCCAGCAGTGATACAGGGTTAAGCGAGCAGTACTTC

D: -
V: TRBV5-6
J: TRBJ2-2
size: -
CDR3: CASSADIGIGELFF
DNA: TGTGCCAGCAGCGCCGACATCGGCATCGGGGAGCTGTTTTTT

D: TRBD1
V: TRBV11-3
J: TRBJ2-7
size: -
CDR3: CASSWTGGSYEQYF
DNA: TGTGCCAGCAGCTGGACAGGGGGCTCCTACGAGCAGTACTTC

D: TRBD1
V: TRBV29-1
J: TRBJ2-1
size: once
CDR3: CSVATGGRNEQFF
DNA: TGCAGCGTGGCGACAGGGGGCCGTAATGAGCAGTTCTTC

D: -
V: TRBV11-2
J: TRBJ2-7
size: -
CDR3: CASSLDSSLAYEQYF
DNA: TGTGCCAGCAGCTTAGATTCCTCATTAGCCTACGAGCAGTACTTC

D: TRBD1
V: TRBV7-9
J: TRBJ2-5
size: -
CDR3: CASSSRGQADLETQYF
DNA: TGTGCCAGCAGTTCCCGAGGACAGGCTGACCTAGAGACCCAGTACTTC

D: -
V: TRBV30
J: TRBJ2-7
size: -
CDR3: CAWSWSGREGLDEQYF
DNA: TGTGCCTGGAGTTGGAGCGGAAGGGAAGGGCTGGACGAGCAGTACTTC

D: TRBD1
V: TRBV9
J: TRBJ1-4
size: -
CDR3: CASSPRTGEGEKLFF
DNA: TGTGCCAGCAGCCCGAGGACAGGGGAAGGCGAAAAACTGTTTTTT

D: TRBD1
V: TRBV5-1
J: TRBJ1-2
size: -
CDR3: CASRLDRAGYTF
DNA: TGCGCCAGCAGATTAGACAGGGCCGGCTACACCTTC

D: TRBD1
V: TRBV19
J: TRBJ1-2
size: -
CDR3: CASIFDRGRFYGYTF
DNA: TGTGCCAGTATCTTTGACAGGGGTCGATTCTATGGCTACACCTTC

D: TRBD2
V: TRBV5-1
J: TRBJ2-2
size: -
CDR3: CASSFGLVVPGELFF
DNA: TGCGCCAGCAGCTTCGGACTAGTGGTACCCGGGGAGCTGTTTTTT

D: TRBD2
V: TRBV9
J: TRBJ2-1
size: -
CDR3: CASSVVGAGGPSYNEQFF
DNA: TGTGCCAGCAGCGTAGTTGGAGCGGGAGGGCCTTCCTACAATGAGCAGTTCTTC

D: TRBD2
V: TRBV4-3
J: TRBJ2-1
size: -
CDR3: CASSQERGDYNEQFF
DNA: TGCGCCAGCAGCCAAGAGCGGGGGGATTACAATGAGCAGTTCTTC

D: -
V: TRBV6-5
J: TRBJ2-3
size: -
CDR3: CAVSRDSTDTQYF
DNA: TGTGCCGTAAGCCGGGACAGCACAGATACGCAGTATTTT

D: -
V: TRBV29-1
J: TRBJ2-7
size: -
CDR3: CSSSRFYEQYF
DNA: TGCAGCTCTTCCCGGTTTTACGAGCAGTACTTC

D: TRBD2
V: TRBV29-1
J: TRBJ2-2
size: -
CDR3: CSVGTSGRVGELFF
DNA: TGCAGCGTCGGGACTAGCGGGAGAGTAGGGGAGCTGTTTTTT

D: -
V: TRBV6-1
J: TRBJ1-2
size: -
CDR3: CASGFPQDSLYGYTF
DNA: TGTGCCAGCGGCTTCCCCCAGGACAGCCTCTATGGCTACACCTTC

D: -
V: TRBV28
J: TRBJ1-2
size: -
CDR3: CASSLGSRYYGYTF
DNA: TGTGCCAGCAGTTTGGGGTCTCGGTACTATGGCTACACCTTC

D: -
V: TRBV19
J: TRBJ2-1
size: -
CDR3: CASMRRQDVYNEQFF
DNA: TGTGCCAGTATGCGGAGACAGGACGTTTACAATGAGCAGTTCTTC

D: TRBD1
V: TRBV7-2
J: TRBJ2-7
size: -
CDR3: CASTRQGINEQYF
DNA: TGTGCCAGCACCCGACAGGGGATAAACGAGCAGTACTTC